A single sample is the source of the 32 T cell receptor beta chains below, sequenced in a study of T cell repertoires in cytomegalovirus infection. These receptors' antigens are unknown. One entry per CDR3 protein results from TCRdb running MiXCR on the reads. The sample records hundreds of thousands of distinct CDR3 sequences, 32% being singletons. This sample comprised cultured CD8+ T cells from PBMCs, obtained from culture after CMV antigen stimulation. The receptors were sampled from a human donor in good health (CMV status not recorded). Some clones in this sample may be carry-over from other donors' samples.

The V gene is TRBV2, the J gene TRBJ2-3; 10 bases are shared with TRBD1. This CDR3 has 10 residues. The germline V gene has CDR1 SNHLY and CDR2 FYNNEI. The V and J ends lost 8 bases and 14 bases, in that order; junction bases with no gene match: 4. The CDR3 DNA reads TGTGCCAGCCGGGACAGGGGTTGGTATTTT. Protein product: CASRDRGWYF.

The gene calls are TRBV5-1 and TRBJ2-7; 12 nucleotides agree with TRBD1. Germline V gene sequence: CDR1 SGHRS, CDR2 YFSETQ. The V segment lost 4 bases and the J segment 5 bases; nucleotides outside the gene matches: 4. The CDR3 extends over 14 amino acids. CDR3 residues: CASSPGQGADEQYF. The CDR3 region has the DNA TGCGCCAGCAGCCCGGGACAGGGGGCCGACGAGCAGTACTTC.

This clonotype was seen a handful of times. V gene TRBV6-5 combines with J gene TRBJ2-1; 7 bases agree with TRBD2. CDR3 length equals 15 residues. Germline V gene data show CDR1 as MNHEY and CDR2 as SVGAGI. With V trimmed by 2 bases and J by 5 bases, 6 bases remained unmatched. The CDR3 DNA sequence: TGTGCCAGCAGTTACGCGGGGGATGGGGACAATGAGCAGTTCTTC. It yields the protein CASSYAGDGDNEQFF.

This clonotype has only one observation. The chain links TRBV4-2 to TRBJ1-1; D not resolved. Germline V gene data show CDR1 as LGHNA and CDR2 as YNFKEQ. This CDR3 is built from 17 residues. V shed 4 bases and J shed 5 bases, with 23 bases lying between them. In DNA form, the CDR3 reads TGTGCCAGCAGCCCCTTCCCCTTAGCAGATGGATGGACTGAAGCTTTCTTT. This gives the protein CASSPFPLADGWTEAFF.

This chain links TRBV7-6 with TRBJ2-3; D remains ambiguous. Germline CDR1 SGHVS, CDR2 FNYEAQ. This CDR3 comprises 16 residues. V lost 4 bases to trimming and J lost 0 bases, with 14 bases between them. The CDR3 nucleotides read TGTGCCAGCAGCTCCAACTTTCTATCCAGCACAGATACGCAGTATTTT. Its protein product is CASSSNFLSSTDTQYF.

This clonotype was counted ten times or more. The genes are TRBV6-6 and TRBJ1-5; 8 positions match TRBD1. Germline trimming cut 6 bases from V and 2 bases from J; bases unmatched to any gene: 6. The CDR3 has 15 residues. Germline V gene data show CDR1 as MNHNY and CDR2 as SVGAGI (reference sequence). CDR3 sequence (DNA): TGTGCCAGCAGCTCTGACAGGGGCGGCAATCAGCCCCAGCATTTT. Its protein is CASSSDRGGNQPQHF.

V gene TRBV11-3 combines with J gene TRBJ2-2; possibly TRBD1 for D (5 bases). Trimming pared 4 bases from V and 6 bases from J, leaving 15 bases between. Germline values: CDR1 SGHNT, CDR2 YENEEA. CDR3 length: 15 amino acids. This chain's CDR3 is CASSSTDINAGELFF. The CDR3 region has the DNA TGTGCCAGCAGCTCGACGGACATAAACGCCGGGGAGCTGTTTTTT. The full variable domain, rest sourced from reference TRBV11-3 and TRBJ2-2, is EAGVVQSPRYKIIEKKQPVAFWCNPISGHNTLYWYLQNLGQGPELLIRYENEEAVDDSQLPKDRFSAERLKGVDSTLKIQPAELGDSAVYLCASSSTDINAGELFFGEGSRLTVL.

This clonotype was recorded many times. The V gene is TRBV27, the J gene TRBJ1-1; TRBD1 matches at 8 bases. The trim removed 2 bases at V and 4 bases at J, leaving 3 bases unmatched. CDR1 and CDR2 from the germline V gene are MNHEY and SMNVEV (reference sequence). This CDR3 spans 14 amino acids. CDR3 sequence: CASSLTTGGTEAFF. The CDR3 DNA sequence: TGTGCCAGCAGTTTAACCACAGGGGGCACTGAAGCTTTCTTT.

J is TRBJ2-3 and V is TRBV2, with 10 nucleotides matching TRBD2. Germline trimming cut 5 bases from V and 6 bases from J; bases unmatched to any gene: 11. Germline assignment: CDR1 SNHLY and CDR2 FYNNEI. The CDR3 consists of 16 residues. The CDR3: CASSQSGGAFLDTQYF. The CDR3 nucleotides are TGTGCCAGCAGTCAAAGCGGGGGGGCCTTTTTGGATACGCAGTATTTT.

This clonotype was observed a handful of times. The DNA of the CDR3 is TGTGCCAGCAGCGGACTCCAGGCGGGGTCAATCTATGGCTACACCTTC. This gives the protein CASSGLQAGSIYGYTF. The chain joins TRBV27 to TRBJ1-2; D unclear. V was clipped by 6 bases and J by 4 bases, with 21 bases between them. This CDR3 spans 16 amino acids. CDR1 MNHEY and CDR2 SMNVEV come from the germline V gene (reference sequence).

This clonotype has a single count. The chain recombines TRBV27 with TRBJ2-4, with D perhaps being TRBD1 or TRBD2 (6 bases each). V was pared by 0 bases and J by 7 bases, with 13 bases between. The CDR3 consists of 15 residues. The V gene's germline CDR1 is MNHEY and CDR2 SMNVEV (reference sequence). Here the CDR3 reads CASSLSGGAGNIQYF. DNA of the CDR3: TGTGCCAGCAGTTTATCGGGGGGCGCAGGGAACATTCAGTACTTC.

In its sample, this clonotype was seen many times. The rearrangement links TRBV7-6 to TRBJ1-2, with TRBD1 as a possible D gene (5 bases). The V end lost 1 base, the J end lost 8 bases, and 11 bases lay between the germline ends. The CDR3 covers 13 residues. Germline loops: CDR1 SGHVS, CDR2 FNYEAQ. The CDR3 here is CASSLGQGFGYTF. The CDR3 region has the DNA TGTGCCAGCAGCTTAGGCCAGGGTTTCGGCTACACCTTC. Combining the CDR3 with reference TRBV7-6 and TRBJ1-2 gives the whole variable domain GAGVSQSPRYKVTKRGQDVALRCDPISGHVSLYWYRQALGQGPEFLTYFNYEAQQDKSGLPNDRFSAERPEGSISTLTIQRTEQRDSAMYRCASSLGQGFGYTFGSGTRLTVV.

CDR3 region: CSAHPVGGQPQHF. CDR3 DNA: TGCAGTGCTCATCCGGTAGGGGGTCAGCCCCAGCATTTT. The chain is built from TRBV20-1 and TRBJ1-5, with D possibly being TRBD1 (6 bases). The CDR3 is 13 amino acids. V was clipped by 5 bases and J by 6 bases, with 14 bases between them. The germline V gene has CDR1 DFQATT and CDR2 SNEGSKA (reference sequence).

The chain links TRBV15 to TRBJ2-2; perhaps TRBD2 as D (5 bases). The V gene lost 6 bases and the J gene lost 6 bases, with 20 bases spanning the gap. The CDR3 covers 16 residues. Germline V lookup: CDR1 LNHNV, CDR2 YYDKDF (reference sequence). The CDR3 DNA reads as TGTGCCACCAGGCCGACAAGTTCGTTTAGCGCCGGGGAGCTGTTTTTT. It encodes CATRPTSSFSAGELFF.

This clonotype was seen more than once but under ten times. This rearrangement joins TRBV7-6 to TRBJ2-7; D is possibly TRBD1 (6 bases). CDR1 is SGHVS, CDR2 FNYEAQ, per germline. The CDR3 runs to 16 residues. V was pared by 1 base and J by 2 bases, with 15 bases between. The CDR3 here is CASSLGRPTGPYEQYF. As DNA, the CDR3 is TGTGCCAGCAGCTTAGGGAGACCGACAGGCCCCTACGAGCAGTACTTC.

Details on this clonotype: This could be a read error, since a much larger clone is one nucleotide away. This rearrangement joins TRBV7-6 to TRBJ2-7; D remains unclear. From germline, CDR1 is SGHVS and CDR2 FNYEAQ. The CDR3 spans 14 residues. Here the CDR3 reads CASSLGPRTYGQYF. The CDR3 nucleotides are TGTGCCAGCAGCTTAGGGCCTCGGACCTACGGGCAGTACTTC.

In its sample, this clonotype was seen many times. This chain connects TRBV6-5 to TRBJ2-3, with 7 nucleotides matching TRBD2. With V trimmed by 5 bases and J by 3 bases, 8 bases remained unmatched. The CDR3 runs to 15 residues. CDR1 and CDR2 (germline): MNHEY, SVGAGI. CDR3 in amino acids: CASSPTSSETDTQYF. DNA of the CDR3: TGTGCCAGCAGTCCGACTAGCTCCGAAACAGATACGCAGTATTTT.

This chain uses TRBV6-1 with TRBJ2-7; no clear D gene. The length of the CDR3 is 18 residues. CDR1 is MNHNS, CDR2 SASEGT, per germline. The V end lost 1 base, the J end lost 6 bases, and 25 bases lay between the germline ends. CDR3: CASSEGRPRSRPPGEQYV. The CDR3 DNA reads TGTGCCAGCAGTGAAGGGCGCCCTAGGAGTCGCCCCCCTGGCGAGCAGTACGTC.

The table lists this clonotype with a few counts. V is TRBV19 and J is TRBJ1-1, with TRBD1 matching over 8 bases. Losses at the gene ends were 1 base for V and 4 bases for J; bases not matched to a gene: 14. The CDR3 runs to 18 residues. CDR1 and CDR2 from the germline V gene are LNHDA and SQIVND (reference sequence). CDR3 in DNA: TGTGCCAGTAGTATAGTCAGGGGGCGAAGGCAACCGGGCACTGAAGCTTTCTTT. Amino acid sequence: CASSIVRGRRQPGTEAFF.

The chain combines TRBV27 with TRBJ2-2; 8 bases are shared with TRBD1. Trimming cost V 3 bases and J 2 bases; bases outside gene matches: 8. Germline values: CDR1 MNHEY, CDR2 SMNVEV (reference sequence). The CDR3 is 17 amino acids. The CDR3 region has the DNA TGTGCCAGCAGTTTCGCCACCGGGACAGGAAACACCGGGGAGCTGTTTTTT. Residues: CASSFATGTGNTGELFF.

The chain combines TRBV5-6 with TRBJ2-2; D remains unclear. CDR1 SGHDT and CDR2 YYEEEE come from the germline V gene. V was pared by 4 bases and J by 6 bases, with 10 bases between. The CDR3 is made up of 13 amino acids. This CDR3 reads CASSPPEAGELFF. CDR3 nucleotides: TGTGCCAGCAGCCCACCCGAGGCCGGGGAGCTGTTTTTT. The complete variable domain, with remaining parts taken from reference TRBV5-6 and TRBJ2-2, reads DAGVTQSPTHLIKTRGQQVTLRCSPKSGHDTVSWYQQALGQGPQFIFQYYEEEERQRGNFPDRFSGHQFPNYSSELNVNALLLGDSALYLCASSPPEAGELFFGEGSRLTVL.

The chain links TRBV7-4 to TRBJ1-2; D is uncertain. The CDR3 is 11 residues long. V gave up 5 bases and J gave up 8 bases, with 9 bases separating them. Germline CDR1 SGHVT, CDR2 SQSDAQ. This CDR3 is CASSTTSGYTF. DNA for the CDR3: TGTGCCAGCAGCACTACCAGCGGCTACACCTTC.

This clonotype was observed many times. At one end the junction does not follow the germline gene, possibly because of a read error. The CDR3 loop reads CASSSGGGETQYF. The CDR3 coding sequence is TGTGCTAGCAGCTCAGGGGGAGGGGAGACCCAGTACTTC. The V and J genes are TRBV7-7 and TRBJ2-5; D might be TRBD1 or TRBD2, each matching 7 bases. CDR1 and CDR2 (germline): SSHAT, FNYEAQ (reference sequence). This CDR3 has 13 residues. The full variable domain, rest sourced from reference TRBV7-7 and TRBJ2-5, is GAGVSQSPRYKVTKRGQDVTLRCDPISSHATLYWYQQALGQGPEFLTYFNYEAQPDKSGLPSDRFSAERPEGSISTLTIQRTEQRDSAMYRCASSSGGGETQYFGPGTRLLVL.

This sequence joins TRBV20-1 and TRBJ2-7, with TRBD2 matching 8 bases. This CDR3 has 15 residues. Germline V gene data show CDR1 as DFQATT and CDR2 as SNEGSKA (reference sequence). The V segment lost 0 bases and the J segment 2 bases; nucleotides outside the gene matches: 6. The CDR3 region is CSARERAGVPYEQYV. The CDR3, as DNA: TGCAGTGCTAGAGAGCGAGCGGGGGTGCCCTACGAGCAGTACGTC.

J is TRBJ1-2 and V is TRBV29-1; D is uncertain. From germline, CDR1 is SQVTM and CDR2 ANQGSEA. The CDR3 extends over 14 amino acids. Trimming shortened V by 1 base and J by 2 bases, and 11 bases separated the two germline ends. The CDR3 here is CSVEGGQENYGYTF. CDR3 sequence (DNA): TGCAGCGTTGAAGGAGGTCAGGAGAACTATGGCTACACCTTC.

V gene TRBV5-6 combines with J gene TRBJ1-2, with unresolved D. The length of the CDR3 is 14 residues. Germline lookup yields CDR1 SGHDT and CDR2 YYEEEE. Trimming removed 4 bases from V and 4 bases from J, with 14 bases in between. The CDR3 spells CASSQKIGSYGYTF. CDR3 DNA sequence: TGTGCCAGCAGCCAAAAGATAGGAAGCTATGGCTACACCTTC.

This clonotype was counted only a few times. The CDR3 is CATSDSTAGGDYNEQFF. The CDR3 DNA follows: TGTGCCACCAGTGACTCTACTGCGGGGGGAGATTACAATGAGCAGTTCTTC. The J gene is TRBJ2-1, the V gene TRBV24-1; TRBD2 aligns across 8 bases. CDR1 is KGHDR, CDR2 SFDVKD, per germline. The CDR3 runs 17 residues. The J segment lost 4 bases and the V segment lost 4 bases, leaving 11 bases of the junction unmatched.

This clonotype was recorded a few times. The V gene is TRBV6-6, the J gene TRBJ1-1, with D unclear. CDR1 and CDR2 (germline): MNHNY, SVGAGI (reference sequence). The CDR3 is 12 amino acids. Between the trimmed V and J ends, which lost 8 bases and 7 bases, there was a span of 14 bases. The CDR3: CASGIPRVEAFF. DNA for the CDR3: TGTGCCAGCGGCATCCCTAGGGTTGAAGCTTTCTTT.

The V gene is TRBV20-1, the J gene TRBJ2-7, with TRBD1 matching 7 bases. This CDR3 has 12 amino acids. Per germline, CDR1 DFQATT and CDR2 SNEGSKA (reference sequence). The junction had 3 bases not matched to a gene; V was cut back by 5 bases and J by 2 bases. The CDR3 region has the DNA TGCAGTGCTTCGAGGGGGCCCTACGAGCAGTACTTC. Its protein product is CSASRGPYEQYF.

This clonotype was detected many times. The V and J genes are TRBV7-2 and TRBJ2-1, with a weak D call TRBD1 (6 bases). V shed 3 bases and J shed 6 bases, with 9 bases lying between them. From germline, CDR1 is SGHTA and CDR2 FQGNSA. The CDR3 has 13 residues. CDR3 sequence: CASSLYRVNEQFF. In DNA form, the CDR3 reads TGTGCCAGCAGCTTGTACAGGGTCAATGAGCAGTTCTTC.

This clonotype has just a few counts. The chain links TRBV20-1 to TRBJ2-7, with TRBD2 matching 8 bases. Germline V gene data show CDR1 as DFQATT and CDR2 as SNEGSKA (reference sequence). Losses at the gene ends were 1 base for V and 7 bases for J; bases not matched to a gene: 9. This CDR3 has 14 residues. Written as DNA, the CDR3 is TGCAGTGCTAGAGGTATCGGGGGGGCGGATGAGCAGTACTTC. It encodes CSARGIGGADEQYF.

This clonotype was recorded a few times. This rearrangement joins TRBV27 to TRBJ2-1; 8 bases line up with TRBD1. V lost 1 base and J lost 7; bases outside the gene matches: 6. Germline V lookup: CDR1 MNHEY, CDR2 SMNVEV (reference sequence). The CDR3 spans 15 residues. In DNA, the CDR3 is TGTGCCAGCAGTTTATACAGGGGGTCTGGGAATGAGCAGTTCTTC. It codes for CASSLYRGSGNEQFF.